This TCR beta chain came from a study of T cell changes during pregnancy in multiple sclerosis. Germline CDR1 MDHEN, CDR2 SYDVKM. The CDR3 sequence is 12 residues long. Trimming took off 6 bases at V and 8 bases at J, with 13 bases between the two ends. Profiling relied on immunoSEQ multiplex PCR, and the TCRdb table lists in-frame clones only, not all of them. The sample has about 59,000 clones, over 90% seen once. The sample in question was CD8+ T cells from peripheral blood mononuclear cells, obtained in the third trimester of pregnancy. The genes are TRBV28 and TRBJ1-1; D possibly corresponds to TRBD1 (5 bases). The sequence was collected from a female donor with multiple sclerosis, enrolled in a pregnancy study. CDR3 amino acids: CASRETGIEAFF. Written as DNA, the CDR3 is TGTGCCAGCAGAGAAACAGGTATCGAAGCTTTCTTT. The whole variable domain, remainder taken from reference TRBV28 and TRBJ1-1, is DVKVTQSSRYLVKRTGEKVFLECVQDMDHENMFWYRQDPGLGLRLIYFSYDVKMKEKGDIPEGYSVSREKKERFSLILESASTNQTSMYLCASRETGIEAFFGQGTRLTVV.